This passage covers 26 T cell receptor beta chains from one sample sequenced in a study of blood T cells in healthy people across ages. The use of a sample-barcoded 5' primer and a J-beta primer mix characterized a second PCR of roughly 7 to 11 cycles. TCRdb passed the 5' RACE reads through MiXCR, listing each CDR3 protein once. Of over 1,500,000 distinct CDR3 sequences in the sample, about 50% were seen once. Sequenced sample: blood. Every receptor here comes from a middle-aged woman in good health.

The chain joins TRBV24-1 to TRBJ2-7; 9 bases align to TRBD1. The CDR3 is 17 amino acids. Trimming removed 4 bases from V and 7 bases from J; junction bases left unmatched: 16. Per the germline V gene, CDR1 is KGHDR and CDR2 is SFDVKD. CDR3 in amino acids: CATSEATGTGYPLEQYF. In DNA form, the CDR3 reads TGTGCCACCAGTGAAGCTACCGGGACAGGGTATCCCCTAGAGCAGTACTTC.

This clonotype was detected only a few times. The chain carries TRBV27 and TRBJ1-2; D not certain. The CDR3 consists of 15 residues. V lost 6 bases and J 4 bases, leaving 18 bases between the germline ends. Germline assignment: CDR1 MNHEY and CDR2 SMNVEV (reference sequence). The CDR3 loop reads CASSHEIAPLYGYTF. The CDR3 DNA reads TGTGCCAGCAGCCACGAGATAGCCCCGCTCTATGGCTACACCTTC.

This rearrangement joins TRBV18 to TRBJ1-2, with 9 bases that match TRBD1. The CDR3 totals 15 residues. Germline lookup yields CDR1 KGHSH and CDR2 LQKENI. V lost 3 bases to trimming and J lost 4 bases; unmatched junction nucleotides: 6. The DNA for the CDR3 is TGTGCCAGCTCACCGAAACAGGGGGCTGCCTATGGCTACACCTTC. It translates to CASSPKQGAAYGYTF. The whole variable domain, filled in from reference TRBV18 and TRBJ1-2, reads NAGVMQNPRHLVRRRGQEARLRCSPMKGHSHVYWYRQLPEEGLKFMVYLQKENIIDESGMPKERFSAEFPKEGPSILRIQQVVRGDSAAYFCASSPKQGAAYGYTFGSGTRLTVV.

This clonotype was counted between two and nine times. This chain uses TRBV27 with TRBJ2-5; D possibly matches TRBD1 or TRBD2 (5 bases each). Germline CDR1 MNHEY, CDR2 SMNVEV (reference sequence). This CDR3 region has 15 residues. The V end lost 2 bases, the J end lost 5 bases, and 15 bases lay between the germline ends. This chain's CDR3 is CASSLRDRPGETQYF. In nucleotides, the CDR3 is TGTGCCAGCAGTTTACGGGACCGTCCGGGGGAGACCCAGTACTTC.

This clonotype was counted only a few times. This rearrangement joins TRBV15 to TRBJ2-5, with D unresolved. CDR1 is LNHNV, CDR2 YYDKDF, per germline (reference sequence). This CDR3 spans 14 amino acids. With 0 bases removed from V and 4 bases from J, the gap between germline ends came to 9 bases. In DNA, the CDR3 is TGTGCCACCAGCAGAGACTTAACTGCAGAGACCCAGTACTTC. This encodes CATSRDLTAETQYF.

This clonotype was recorded a few times. V is TRBV28 and J is TRBJ2-7; 7 nucleotides match TRBD1. This CDR3 has 15 residues. After removal of 6 bases from V and 5 bases from J, the junction contained 13 bases not matched to a gene. Germline assignment: CDR1 MDHEN and CDR2 SYDVKM. The CDR3 region has the DNA TGTGCCAGCAGCGAATCCCGTGGACAGGTCGACGAGCAGTACTTC. Encoded protein: CASSESRGQVDEQYF. The full variable domain, its missing parts supplied by reference TRBV28 and TRBJ2-7, is DVKVTQSSRYLVKRTGEKVFLECVQDMDHENMFWYRQDPGLGLRLIYFSYDVKMKEKGDIPEGYSVSREKKERFSLILESASTNQTSMYLCASSESRGQVDEQYFGPGTRLTVT.

Note on this clonotype: At one of its ends the junction is not consistent with the germline gene, which may arise from a read error. The chain is built from TRBV7-3 and TRBJ2-1; 9 positions match TRBD2. The length of the CDR3 is 15 residues. Germline V CDR1 and CDR2: SGHTA, FQGTGA. The CDR3 nucleotides read TGTGTCAGCAGCGTAGGCGGGGGGGCATCTAATGAGCAGTTCTTC. Protein: CVSSVGGGASNEQFF.

The chain employs TRBV28 and TRBJ1-2; tentatively, D is TRBD1 (5 bases). Germline lookup yields CDR1 MDHEN and CDR2 SYDVKM. V was pared by 2 bases and J by 8 bases, with 15 bases between. CDR3 length: 14 residues. The chain's CDR3 is CASSLQPSGWGYTF. Written as DNA, the CDR3 is TGTGCCAGCAGTTTACAGCCTTCAGGGTGGGGCTACACCTTC.

This clonotype was seen more than once but under ten times. The V and J genes are TRBV7-2 and TRBJ2-3, with D possibly matching TRBD2 (6 bases). Germline assignment: CDR1 SGHTA and CDR2 FQGNSA. V gave up 6 bases and J gave up 7 bases, with 14 bases separating them. The length of the CDR3 is 13 residues. CDR3 coding DNA: TGTGCCAGCAGTCCCCTGGGGGGAAATACGCAGTATTTT. Translation gives CASSPLGGNTQYF.

This clonotype has a handful of counts. This chain uses TRBV28 with TRBJ1-2, with 8 bases fitting TRBD1. CDR3 length equals 15 residues. Germline V lookup: CDR1 MDHEN, CDR2 SYDVKM. V lost 2 bases to trimming and J lost 6 bases; unmatched junction nucleotides: 8. This CDR3 reads CASSLQGARPNGYTF. CDR3 DNA sequence: TGTGCCAGCAGTTTACAGGGGGCGCGGCCCAATGGCTACACCTTC.

The chain combines TRBV7-9 with TRBJ2-1; either TRBD1 or TRBD2 may fit D (5 bases each). V gave up 5 bases and J gave up 2 bases, with 13 bases separating them. The germline gives CDR1 SEHNR, CDR2 FQNEAQ (reference sequence). The CDR3 spans 15 residues. CDR3 amino acids: CASSPGSRTYNEQFF. The DNA for the CDR3 is TGTGCCAGCAGCCCAGGGAGCAGGACCTACAATGAGCAGTTCTTC.

The chain has TRBV7-2 and TRBJ2-3, with TRBD1 identical over 8 bases. V gave up 7 bases and J gave up 4 bases; unmatched junction bases: 7. This CDR3 spans 14 amino acids. The V gene's germline CDR1 is SGHTA and CDR2 FQGNSA. The CDR3 DNA reads TGTGCCAGCATCCGGGACAGGAGGGCAGATACGCAGTATTTT. Protein: CASIRDRRADTQYF.

This clonotype was counted only a few times. The chain is built from TRBV4-1 and TRBJ2-4, with TRBD1 as a possible D gene (6 bases). The CDR3 is 16 amino acids. CDR1 is MGHRA and CDR2 is YSYEKL in the germline V gene. The V end was cut by 4 bases, the J end by 0 bases, with 13 bases between. CDR3 coding DNA: TGCGCCAGCAGCCCAGGGACATATGGAGCCAAAAACATTCAGTACTTC. This encodes CASSPGTYGAKNIQYF.

The chain employs TRBV28 and TRBJ2-1, with 11 bases that match TRBD1. CDR1 MDHEN and CDR2 SYDVKM come from the germline V gene. The CDR3 covers 16 residues. J gave up 5 bases and V 3 bases, and 6 bases lay outside the gene matches. CDR3 nucleotide sequence: TGTGCCAGCAGTTTCCCCAGGGACAGGGGGGACAATGAGCAGTTCTTC. Its translation: CASSFPRDRGDNEQFF.

CDR3 in DNA: TGCAGTGCTAGAAAATCCACTGCTCCGCAGGGGACCGGGGAGCTGTTTTTT. Its translation is CSARKSTAPQGTGELFF. The V call is TRBV20-1, the J call TRBJ2-2; possibly TRBD1 for D (6 bases). With 2 bases removed from V and 5 bases from J, the gap between germline ends came to 21 bases. Germline V gene data show CDR1 as DFQATT and CDR2 as SNEGSKA (reference sequence). This CDR3 comprises 17 residues.

The chain carries TRBV12-3 or TRBV12-4 and TRBJ2-3; 8 nucleotides line up with TRBD2. Trimming at V came to 5 bases and at J to 0 bases, leaving 7 bases not matched to a gene. CDR3 length: 16 amino acids. This CDR3 reads CASSRPQRGSTDTQYF. CDR3 sequence (DNA): TGTGCCAGCAGTCGCCCTCAGCGGGGGAGCACAGATACGCAGTATTTT.

The V gene is TRBV28, the J gene TRBJ2-5; 7 nucleotides align to TRBD1. Germline values: CDR1 MDHEN, CDR2 SYDVKM. Losses at the gene ends were 3 bases for V and 11 bases for J; bases not matched to a gene: 12. The CDR3 consists of 14 residues. CDR3 in DNA: TGTGCCAGCAGTTTTTTTGGCAGGGGGAGCTTGCAGTACTTC. Its translation is CASSFFGRGSLQYF.

This clonotype was observed a handful of times. The V and J genes are TRBV9 and TRBJ2-1; D ambiguous. Germline CDR1 is SGDLS and CDR2 is YYNGEE. V was shortened by 4 bases and J by 9 bases, with 17 bases between the two germline ends. This CDR3 has 14 amino acids. CDR3 protein: CASSQHRVEGEQFF. The CDR3 DNA reads TGTGCCAGCAGCCAGCACCGGGTGGAAGGTGAGCAGTTCTTC.

This chain uses TRBV10-3 with TRBJ1-2; possible D gene TRBD1, 6 bases. Germline CDR1 is ENHRY and CDR2 is SYGVKD. V shed 7 bases and J shed 4 bases, with 13 bases lying between them. The CDR3 extends over 13 amino acids. The CDR3 DNA reads as TGTGCCATCAAGGGGGTCGGGTCCTATGGCTACACCTTC. It is translated as CAIKGVGSYGYTF.

V is TRBV20-1 and J is TRBJ2-5; tentatively, D is TRBD1 (5 bases). Germline CDR1 reads DFQATT; CDR2 reads SNEGSKA (reference sequence). The CDR3 is made up of 13 amino acids. Trimming pared 2 bases from V and 7 bases from J, leaving 14 bases between. The CDR3 DNA is TGCAGTGCTAGATCCCCCACCCAGGGGACCCAGTACTTC. Translated, it gives CSARSPTQGTQYF.

This clonotype was seen only a few times. The chain is built from TRBV7-2 and TRBJ1-2, with a possible D match to TRBD1 (6 bases). V was cut by 2 bases and J by 0 bases, with 10 bases left in between. Germline V gene data show CDR1 as SGHTA and CDR2 as FQGNSA. There are 15 residues in the CDR3. The CDR3 DNA is TGTGCCAGCAGCTTAAGGACAGTAGCTAACTATGGCTACACCTTC. Its translation is CASSLRTVANYGYTF.

This clonotype has a handful of counts. The chain has TRBV7-6 and TRBJ1-5, with 10 bases that match TRBD1. CDR1 is SGHVS, CDR2 FNYEAQ, per germline. This CDR3 has 15 residues. The V and J ends lost 4 bases and 7 bases, in that order; junction bases with no gene match: 7. CDR3 nucleotides: TGTGCCAGCAGCTCCGGGACAGGGGTGGGCCAGCCCCAGCATTTT. Its protein product is CASSSGTGVGQPQHF.

This clonotype was seen a handful of times. The chain has TRBV3-1 and TRBJ2-1, with a tentative D call TRBD2 (6 bases). CDR1 is LGHDT and CDR2 is YNNKEL in the germline V gene (reference sequence). The V end was cut by 4 bases, the J end by 7 bases, with 17 bases between. The CDR3 length is 15 residues. CDR3 amino acids: CASSLTGRRGNEQFF. The CDR3 nucleotides are TGTGCCAGCAGCCTGACGGGACGGAGGGGAAATGAGCAGTTCTTC.

CDR3 nucleotides: TGTGCCACCAGTGACGTGGGACAGGGGGCGCGGAATGAGCAGTTCTTC. Its protein is CATSDVGQGARNEQFF. This sequence joins TRBV24-1 and TRBJ2-1; 12 positions agree with TRBD1. Germline CDR1 is KGHDR and CDR2 is SFDVKD. J was trimmed by 7 bases and V by 4 bases; bases with no gene match: 7. This CDR3 has 16 amino acids.

In this sample, this clonotype turned up once. The chain carries TRBV28 and TRBJ2-6, with D possibly being TRBD1 or TRBD2 (6 bases each). Germline V gives CDR1 MDHEN, CDR2 SYDVKM. CDR3 length: 16 amino acids. Between the trimmed V and J ends, which lost 6 bases and 8 bases, there was a span of 20 bases. The CDR3 sequence is CASSLGAGLRTNVLTF. The CDR3 DNA follows: TGTGCCAGCAGCTTGGGGGCGGGGTTAAGGACCAACGTCCTGACTTTC.

The chain combines TRBV7-2 with TRBJ2-2; the match to TRBD2 covers 11 bases. Looked up from germline, CDR1 is SGHTA and CDR2 is FQGNSA. Trimming cost V 2 bases and J 2 bases; bases outside gene matches: 4. This CDR3 spans 17 amino acids. This chain's CDR3 is CASSLLAGGANTGELFF. CDR3 DNA: TGTGCCAGCAGCTTACTAGCGGGGGGCGCCAACACCGGGGAGCTGTTTTTT.